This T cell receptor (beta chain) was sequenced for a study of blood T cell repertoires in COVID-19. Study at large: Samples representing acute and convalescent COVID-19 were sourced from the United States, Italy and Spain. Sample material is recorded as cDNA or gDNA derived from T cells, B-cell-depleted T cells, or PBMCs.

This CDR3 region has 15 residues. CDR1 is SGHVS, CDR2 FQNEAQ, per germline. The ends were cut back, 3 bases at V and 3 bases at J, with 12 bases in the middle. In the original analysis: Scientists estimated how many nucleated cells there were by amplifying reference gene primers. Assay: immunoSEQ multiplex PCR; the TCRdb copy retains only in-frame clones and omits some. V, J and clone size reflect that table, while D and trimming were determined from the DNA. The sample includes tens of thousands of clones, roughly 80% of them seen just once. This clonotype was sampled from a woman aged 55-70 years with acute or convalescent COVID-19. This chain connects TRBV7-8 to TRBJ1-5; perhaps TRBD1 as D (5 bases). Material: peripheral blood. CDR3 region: CASSLTAISNQPQHF. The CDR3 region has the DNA TGTGCCAGCAGCTTGACAGCGATCTCCAATCAGCCCCAGCATTTT.